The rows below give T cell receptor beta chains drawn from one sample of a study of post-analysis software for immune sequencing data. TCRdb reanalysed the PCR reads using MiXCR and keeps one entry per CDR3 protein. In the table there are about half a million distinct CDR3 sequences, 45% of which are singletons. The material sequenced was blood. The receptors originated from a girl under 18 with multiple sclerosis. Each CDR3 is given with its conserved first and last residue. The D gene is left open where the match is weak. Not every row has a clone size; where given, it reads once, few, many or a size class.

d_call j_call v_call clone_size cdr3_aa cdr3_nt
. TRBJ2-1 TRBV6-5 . CASSYGSIYNEQFF TGTGCCAGCAGTTACGGGAGCATCTACAATGAGCAGTTCTTC
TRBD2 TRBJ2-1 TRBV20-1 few CSARGGRTYNEQFF TGCAGTGCTAGGGGCGGGAGGACCTACAATGAGCAGTTCTTC
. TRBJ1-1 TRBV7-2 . CASSLQGFNTEAFF TGTGCCAGCAGCCTACAGGGCTTTAACACTGAAGCTTTCTTT
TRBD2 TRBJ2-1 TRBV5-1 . CASSPPKAGGLIYNEQFF TGCGCCAGCAGCCCACCCAAAGCGGGAGGGCTGATCTACAATGAGCAGTTCTTC
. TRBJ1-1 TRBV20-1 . CRGVGGNTEAFF TGCCGTGGAGTGGGAGGGAACACTGAAGCTTTCTTT
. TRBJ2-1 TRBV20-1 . CNASGAKPRVGEQFF TGCAATGCTAGTGGGGCTAAGCCCCGAGTGGGTGAGCAGTTCTTC
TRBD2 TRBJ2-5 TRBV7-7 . CASSPGLAETQYF TGTGCTAGCAGCCCCGGACTAGCAGAGACCCAGTACTTC
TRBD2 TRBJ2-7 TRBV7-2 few CASSSGLAGVNEQYF TGTGCCAGCAGCTCCGGACTAGCGGGAGTCAACGAGCAGTACTTC
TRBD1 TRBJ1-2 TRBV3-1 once CASSDGGQGARGYTF TGTGCCAGCAGCGATGGAGGGCAGGGGGCGCGTGGCTACACCTTC
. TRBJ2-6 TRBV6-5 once CASSYSTGANVLTF TGTGCCAGCAGTTACTCGACCGGGGCCAACGTCCTGACTTTC
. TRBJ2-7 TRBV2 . CASSGGERLYEQYF TGTGCCAGCAGTGGAGGAGAGCGGCTCTACGAGCAGTACTTC